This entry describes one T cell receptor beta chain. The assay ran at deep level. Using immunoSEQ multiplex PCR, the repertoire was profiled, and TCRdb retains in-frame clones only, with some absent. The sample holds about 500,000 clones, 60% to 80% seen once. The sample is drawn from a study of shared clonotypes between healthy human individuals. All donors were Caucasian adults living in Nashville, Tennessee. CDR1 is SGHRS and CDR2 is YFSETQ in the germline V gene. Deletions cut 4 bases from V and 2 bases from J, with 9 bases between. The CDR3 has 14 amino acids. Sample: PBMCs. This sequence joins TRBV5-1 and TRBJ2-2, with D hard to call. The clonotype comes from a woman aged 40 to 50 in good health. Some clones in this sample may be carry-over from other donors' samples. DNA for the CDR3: TGCGCCAGCAGCCCCACACGAAACACCGGGGAGCTGTTTTTT. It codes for CASSPTRNTGELFF.